This T cell receptor beta chain derives from a study of human T cells and chemical hapten exposure. As for the study in general: Diphenylcyclopropenone was administered weekly to the scalp of patients throughout the approximately 24-week study.

Time point: patch test 2, 6 weeks after DPC sensitization. Regarding treatment: therapeutic diphenylcyclopropenone sensitization with weekly scalp DPC. Venepuncture was done earlier than the placement of each patch test. Each donor was an alopecia patient between 18 and 70 years of age who qualified for DPC. As handled by the study authors: With a range of 23,224 to 690,600, the median per sample was about 92,000 TCRs. TCRdb ran MiXCR on the RACE reads and lists one entry per CDR3 protein. The V and J calls, along with clone size, are taken from TCRdb and not from the paper's own processing. The sample comprises tens of thousands of distinct CDR3 sequences, 7.5% to 10% of which are singletons, and approximately 6.9% rests with the top ten. The CDR3 is 13 amino acids. V lost 0 bases and J lost 1, with 6 bases in between. Germline-derived CDR1 and CDR2 are SQVTM and ANQGSEA.

The rearrangement links TRBV29-1 to TRBJ2-5, with no clear D. Here the sequenced sample was whole blood, taken in connection with sensitization to the hapten diphenylcyclopropenone (DPC). The TCR originated in a man under 40 with alopecia areata. Some clones in this sample may be carry-over from other donors' samples. CDR3 sequence: CSVEEGSQETQYF. In DNA, the CDR3 is TGCAGCGTTGAAGAGGGGTCCCAAGAGACCCAGTACTTC.